These 18 T cell receptor beta chains were all obtained from the same sample, sequenced in a study of lymphopenia after photon versus proton radiotherapy. Method: immunoSEQ multiplex PCR; TCRdb's copy keeps in-frame clones and lacks some. The data contain tens of thousands of clones, 75% to 90% of them seen just once; the ten biggest clones take up 10% to 14%. Sequences were derived from peripheral blood, sampled from a patient treated with proton-based radiotherapy. The receptors stem from a man older than 75 with esophageal cancer.

The chain joins TRBV6-1 to TRBJ2-7, with D perhaps TRBD1 (5 bases). This CDR3 is 13 amino acids long. CDR1 and CDR2 (germline): MNHNS, SASEGT. V dropped 8 bases and J dropped 3 bases, with 14 bases sitting between them. CDR3 nucleotides: TGTGCCAGCTTATCATGGGGCAGCTACGAGCAGTACTTC. Protein: CASLSWGSYEQYF.

V and J are TRBV5-6 and TRBJ1-1; D unresolved. V was pared by 2 bases and J by 4 bases, with 12 bases between. The V gene's germline CDR1 is SGHDT and CDR2 YYEEEE. The CDR3 length is 14 residues. CDR3 sequence reads: CASSLPASGTEAFF. Here the CDR3 DNA reads TGTGCCAGCAGCTTACCCGCGTCGGGCACTGAAGCTTTCTTT.

V is TRBV5-1 and J is TRBJ1-3, with TRBD1 matching 9 bases. This CDR3 has 15 amino acids. V lost 4 bases and J lost 4; bases outside the gene matches: 6. The germline gives CDR1 SGHRS, CDR2 YFSETQ. CDR3 residues: CASSGTGPSGNTIYF. CDR3 sequence (DNA): TGCGCCAGCAGCGGGACAGGGCCGTCCGGAAACACCATATATTTT.

The chain joins TRBV5-6 to TRBJ2-3; D perhaps matches TRBD1 (5 bases). Germline V gene lookup returns CDR1 SGHDT and CDR2 YYEEEE. The CDR3 runs to 14 residues. V was pared by 4 bases and J by 2 bases, with 11 bases between. CDR3 DNA sequence: TGTGCCAGCAGCCAGGACAAAGCCACAGATACGCAGTATTTT. Translating gives CASSQDKATDTQYF.

The chain carries TRBV6-5 and TRBJ2-7; D is possibly TRBD2 (6 bases). This CDR3 contains 15 residues. The germline gives CDR1 MNHEY, CDR2 SVGAGI. V was clipped by 5 bases and J by 0 bases, with 14 bases between them. The CDR3 is CASSPGTLSSYEQYF. The CDR3 region has the DNA TGTGCCAGCAGTCCCGGGACTCTCAGCTCCTACGAGCAGTACTTC.

The sample holds a few counts of this clone. The chain combines TRBV18 with TRBJ2-1; TRBD2 matches 14 bases. J was trimmed by 6 bases and V by 4 bases; bases with no gene match: 2. Germline V CDR1 and CDR2: KGHSH, LQKENI. The CDR3 is 15 amino acids. CDR3 amino acids: CASSQGLAGGNEQFF. The CDR3 bases are TGTGCCAGCTCACAAGGACTAGCGGGGGGCAATGAGCAGTTCTTC.

The chain couples TRBV5-1 to TRBJ2-1, with 8 bases that match TRBD1. The trim removed 2 bases at V and 4 bases at J, leaving 2 bases unmatched. The CDR3 runs to 14 residues. Germline V lookup: CDR1 SGHRS, CDR2 YFSETQ. The CDR3 DNA is TGCGCCAGCAGCTTCGGGGACAGGTACAATGAGCAGTTCTTC. Encoded protein: CASSFGDRYNEQFF.

J is TRBJ1-2 and V is TRBV4-1; D is possibly TRBD1 (6 bases). V was trimmed by 2 bases and J by 0 bases, leaving 10 bases between them. The germline CDR1 and CDR2 sequences are MGHRA and YSYEKL. The CDR3 extends over 15 amino acids. CDR3 DNA: TGCGCCAGCAGCCAACAGGGGCTGGCTAACTATGGCTACACCTTC. This codes for CASSQQGLANYGYTF.

This clone was picked up one time. This chain links TRBV27 with TRBJ2-7; no firm D call. The CDR3 is 14 amino acids. Trimming took off 6 bases at V and 1 base at J, with 13 bases between the two ends. The germline V gene has CDR1 MNHEY and CDR2 SMNVEV (reference sequence). CDR3 sequence (DNA): TGTGCCAGCAGCCAAGGCGGCCGGTCCTACGAGCAGTACTTC. Translated, it gives CASSQGGRSYEQYF.

This sequence joins TRBV6-5 and TRBJ1-3; D is unresolved. The V end was cut by 0 bases, the J end by 0 bases, with 9 bases between. CDR3 length: 16 amino acids. In germline, CDR1 is MNHEY, CDR2 SVGAGI. CDR3 DNA: TGTGCCAGCAGTTACTCGTCTACTGGCTCTGGAAACACCATATATTTT. This translates into CASSYSSTGSGNTIYF.

The V call is TRBV7-2, the J call TRBJ1-4; D is uncertain. V gave up 3 bases and J gave up 0 bases, with 11 bases separating them. CDR1 and CDR2 from the germline V gene are SGHTA and FQGNSA. The CDR3 totals 16 residues. The CDR3 sequence is CASSFLGYATNEKLFF. The CDR3 DNA sequence: TGTGCCAGCAGCTTTCTTGGATATGCAACTAATGAAAAACTGTTTTTT.

The V and J genes are TRBV11-3 and TRBJ1-6, with D hard to call. This CDR3 is built from 13 residues. Germline V lookup: CDR1 SGHNT, CDR2 YENEEA. V was cut by 8 bases and J by 7 bases, with 12 bases left in between. The CDR3 reads CASGSSRNSPLHF. DNA for the CDR3: TGTGCCAGCGGCTCTAGCAGGAATTCACCCCTCCACTTT.

This clone was counted between two and nine times. The rearrangement joins TRBV19 to TRBJ1-1; D not certain. Looked up from germline, CDR1 is LNHDA and CDR2 is SQIVND (reference sequence). V lost 6 bases, J lost 4 bases, and 15 bases lay in between. The CDR3 totals 14 residues. This CDR3 is CASSSLRAGTEAFF. In nucleotides, the CDR3 is TGTGCCAGTAGCTCCCTAAGGGCCGGCACTGAAGCTTTCTTT.

This clone has just one count. This chain links TRBV4-1 with TRBJ2-7; 12 bases agree with TRBD2. Trimming cost V 4 bases and J 5 bases; bases outside gene matches: 6. Germline V gene lookup returns CDR1 MGHRA and CDR2 YSYEKL. The CDR3 extends over 15 amino acids. The CDR3 coding sequence is TGCGCCAGCAGCCGCCAACTAGCGGGAGGAAACGAGCAGTACTTC. Translated: CASSRQLAGGNEQYF.

V usage is TRBV19 and J usage is TRBJ2-3, with a tentative D call TRBD1 (5 bases). The V and J ends lost 6 bases and 1 base respectively, with 8 bases between them. The CDR3 is 13 amino acids. Germline assignment: CDR1 LNHDA and CDR2 SQIVND (reference sequence). DNA of the CDR3: TGTGCCAGTAGGGGGCACGGCACAGATACGCAGTATTTT. This translates into CASRGHGTDTQYF.

The rearrangement links TRBV7-9 to TRBJ1-1, with D unresolved. The CDR3 has 15 residues. Trimming pared 5 bases from V and 2 bases from J, leaving 15 bases between. In germline, CDR1 is SEHNR, CDR2 FQNEAQ (reference sequence). CDR3 sequence reads: CASSLSQILNTEAFF. The CDR3, as DNA: TGTGCCAGCAGCCTCTCTCAAATCCTCAACACTGAAGCTTTCTTT.

The chain uses TRBV6-4 and TRBJ1-1; D unresolved. CDR1 is MRHNA and CDR2 is SNTAGT in the germline V gene. The CDR3 length is 13 residues. Trimming removed 5 bases from V and 1 base from J, with 8 bases in between. This CDR3 reads CASSTGPNTEAFF. As DNA, the CDR3 is TGTGCCAGCAGTACCGGACCGAACACTGAAGCTTTCTTT.

The chain carries TRBV5-6 and TRBJ2-7; 11 bases match TRBD1. V shed 4 bases, J shed 2 bases, and the junction held 5 bases outside the gene matches. The CDR3 loop spans 15 amino acids. Germline V gives CDR1 SGHDT, CDR2 YYEEEE. The CDR3 sequence is CASSTGTGGPYEQYF. The DNA of the CDR3 is TGTGCCAGCAGCACAGGGACAGGGGGACCCTACGAGCAGTACTTC.